A single sample is the source of the 19 T cell receptor beta chains below, sequenced in a study of blood T cell repertoires in COVID-19. Assay: immunoSEQ multiplex PCR; the TCRdb copy retains only in-frame clones and omits some. The sample lists 250,000 to 350,000 clones; around 82% were seen once. Sequenced input: peripheral blood. Receptors originate from a person between 65 and 80 years old with COVID-19, enrolled during active disease.

The chain is built from TRBV28 and TRBJ2-1; unclear D gene. Germline V gene sequence: CDR1 MDHEN, CDR2 SYDVKM. The CDR3 has 14 residues. V lost 5 bases, J lost 5 bases, and 13 bases lay in between. The CDR3 bases are TGTGCCAGCAGTGCCCCCTTACCAGACAATGAGCAGTTCTTC. Its protein is CASSAPLPDNEQFF.

This clone was counted between two and nine times. V usage is TRBV5-5 and J usage is TRBJ1-6; TRBD1 aligns across 11 bases. The germline V gene encodes CDR1 SGHKS and CDR2 YYEKEE (reference sequence). This CDR3 is 15 amino acids long. J gave up 8 bases and V 4 bases, and 5 bases lay outside the gene matches. CDR3 sequence (DNA): TGTGCCAGCAGCCTCCGGGACAGGGGGGATTCACCCCTCCACTTT. Its protein is CASSLRDRGDSPLHF.

There are a few counts of this clone. Here the CDR3 DNA reads TGTGCCAGCAGCCAGATTGGGACAGATAACACCATATATTTT. Translating it yields CASSQIGTDNTIYF. The chain combines TRBV9 with TRBJ1-3, with 7 bases lining up with TRBD1. V lost 4 bases to trimming and J lost 7 bases; unmatched junction nucleotides: 8. This CDR3 contains 14 residues. Germline values: CDR1 SGDLS, CDR2 YYNGEE.

The chain has TRBV7-2 and TRBJ1-5, with 7 bases aligning to TRBD1. The V gene's germline CDR1 is SGHTA and CDR2 FQGNSA. The CDR3 runs 15 residues. V lost 6 bases to trimming and J lost 4 bases; unmatched junction nucleotides: 9. The CDR3 loop reads CASRETGDENQPQHF. CDR3 DNA: TGTGCCAGCAGGGAAACAGGGGATGAGAATCAGCCCCAGCATTTT.

The V gene is TRBV28, the J gene TRBJ1-2; 8 bases align to TRBD1. This CDR3 has 14 residues. The germline CDR1 and CDR2 sequences are MDHEN and SYDVKM. J gave up 2 bases and V 4 bases, and 3 bases lay outside the gene matches. CDR3 loop: CASSSTGVNYGYTF. The CDR3 nucleotides read TGTGCCAGCAGTTCGACAGGGGTCAACTATGGCTACACCTTC.

J is TRBJ2-7 and V is TRBV30; 10 nucleotides agree with TRBD2. The germline gives CDR1 GTSNPN, CDR2 SVGIG (reference sequence). J lost 4 bases, V lost 3 bases, and 3 bases had no gene match. The CDR3 contains 13 residues. The CDR3 protein is CAWSLAGAYEQYF. The CDR3, as DNA: TGTGCCTGGAGCCTAGCGGGAGCTTACGAGCAGTACTTC.

This sequence joins TRBV2 and TRBJ2-7; 8 nucleotides align to TRBD1. With V trimmed by 5 bases and J by 6 bases, 9 bases remained unmatched. The CDR3 totals 14 residues. The germline V gene has CDR1 SNHLY and CDR2 FYNNEI. In DNA, the CDR3 is TGTGCCAGCAGTCCAGGCAGGGGGCTTTTCGAGCAGTACTTC. Translation gives CASSPGRGLFEQYF. Filled out from reference TRBV2 and TRBJ2-7, the complete variable domain reads EPEVTQTPSHQVTQMGQEVILRCVPISNHLYFYWYRQILGQKVEFLVSFYNNEISEKSEIFDDQFSVERPDGSNFTLKIRSTKLEDSAMYFCASSPGRGLFEQYFGPGTRLTVT.

This chain connects TRBV4-3 to TRBJ1-1, with 7 bases matching TRBD1. Germline CDR1 is LGHNA and CDR2 is YSLEER. The trim removed 2 bases at V and 4 bases at J, leaving 4 bases unmatched. CDR3 length: 14 amino acids. In DNA form, the CDR3 reads TGCGCCAGCAGCCAAACGACAGGGCTCACTGAAGCTTTCTTT. Residues: CASSQTTGLTEAFF.

This clone was seen more than once but under ten times. The V gene is TRBV30, the J gene TRBJ1-5; the D gene is possibly TRBD1 (6 bases). Trimming removed 3 bases at V and 6 bases at J, with 15 bases between. CDR3 length: 14 amino acids. The germline V gene encodes CDR1 GTSNPN and CDR2 SVGIG (reference sequence). Written as DNA, the CDR3 is TGTGCCTGGAGGCGGGGGGGGCAAGGTCAGCCCCAGCATTTT. This encodes CAWRRGGQGQPQHF.

This clone has only one observation. V usage is TRBV21-1 and J usage is TRBJ2-7; the table's D gene call, TRBD1, was not cross checked with the DNA. TRBV21-1 is listed as a pseudogene. The CDR3 totals 15 residues. CDR3 DNA sequence: TGTGCCAGCAGCAACCGCCTCCTGGACAGGGACGAGCAGTACTTC. Amino acid sequence: CASSNRLLDRDEQYF.

The sample holds a few counts of this clone. V is TRBV28 and J is TRBJ2-5, with unresolved D. Germline lookup yields CDR1 MDHEN and CDR2 SYDVKM. The CDR3 spans 14 residues. V dropped 2 bases and J dropped 3 bases, with 10 bases sitting between them. The CDR3 here is CASSLVSSEETQYF. The CDR3 DNA reads TGTGCCAGCAGTTTAGTCTCCAGTGAAGAGACCCAGTACTTC.

V is TRBV6-5 and J is TRBJ1-1, with a tentative D call TRBD1 (6 bases). V was pared by 6 bases and J by 4 bases, with 15 bases between. The CDR3 covers 14 residues. The germline gives CDR1 MNHEY, CDR2 SVGAGI. In nucleotides, the CDR3 is TGTGCCAGCAGCCCAAACAGGGATCGCACTGAAGCTTTCTTT. Its protein is CASSPNRDRTEAFF.

This rearrangement joins TRBV7-8 to TRBJ2-5, with 10 nucleotides matching TRBD1. The CDR3 is 19 residues long. The germline gives CDR1 SGHVS, CDR2 FQNEAQ. Trimming at V came to 10 bases and at J to 3 bases, leaving 23 bases not matched to a gene. CDR3 nucleotide sequence: TGTGCCATCTCACGGGATGGGACAGGGGCGAGGGGACTCAAAGAGACCCAGTACTTC. It yields the protein CAISRDGTGARGLKETQYF.

The chain is built from TRBV27 and TRBJ2-7, with 7 bases matching TRBD2. The V and J ends lost 6 bases and 3 bases, in that order; junction bases with no gene match: 14. The CDR3 contains 16 residues. In germline, CDR1 is MNHEY, CDR2 SMNVEV (reference sequence). CDR3 sequence reads: CASSTGTTKGGYEQYF. In nucleotides, the CDR3 is TGTGCCAGCAGCACCGGGACTACCAAGGGTGGCTACGAGCAGTACTTC.

This chain links TRBV5-1 with TRBJ2-5; D is perhaps TRBD2 (7 bases). With 4 bases removed from V and 5 bases from J, the gap between germline ends came to 24 bases. Germline values: CDR1 SGHRS, CDR2 YFSETQ. The length of the CDR3 is 17 residues. CDR3 nucleotide sequence: TGCGCCAGCAGCACGGGGGCGGGAGACGATGCGGGGGAGACCCAGTACTTC. It encodes CASSTGAGDDAGETQYF.

The rearrangement uses TRBV14 and TRBJ1-2; D is perhaps TRBD1 (6 bases). Germline CDR1 reads SGHDN; CDR2 reads FVKESK. V was pared by 0 bases and J by 3 bases, with 11 bases between. The CDR3 has 15 amino acids. CDR3 in amino acids: CASSQDLRGYYGYTF. DNA for the CDR3: TGTGCCAGCAGCCAAGATCTCAGGGGTTACTATGGCTACACCTTC.

CDR3 nucleotide sequence: TGCGCCAGCAGTCCCCGGGACACTTATAGAATCCACGAGCAGTACTTC. This sequence encodes CASSPRDTYRIHEQYF. The chain combines TRBV10-1 with TRBJ2-7, with a tentative D call TRBD1 (6 bases). The CDR3 sequence is 16 residues long. Germline assignment: CDR1 WNHNN and CDR2 SYGVQD (reference sequence). The V end was cut by 5 bases, the J end by 5 bases, with 22 bases between.

This chain links TRBV12-3 or TRBV12-4 with TRBJ1-5, with D tentatively TRBD1 (6 bases). Deletions cut 6 bases from V and 7 bases from J, with 13 bases between. CDR3 size: 13 residues. DNA of the CDR3: TGTGCCAGCAGCCTCGGGACACGGCAGCCCCAGCATTTT. It translates to CASSLGTRQPQHF.

The chain links TRBV5-4 to TRBJ2-1; tentatively, D is TRBD2 (6 bases). There are 15 residues in the CDR3. Germline V gene data show CDR1 as SGHNT and CDR2 as YYREEE (reference sequence). V was trimmed by 1 base and J by 3 bases, leaving 11 bases between them. The chain's CDR3 is CASSLTGVNYNEQFF. In nucleotides, the CDR3 is TGTGCCAGCAGCTTGACGGGAGTTAACTACAATGAGCAGTTCTTC.